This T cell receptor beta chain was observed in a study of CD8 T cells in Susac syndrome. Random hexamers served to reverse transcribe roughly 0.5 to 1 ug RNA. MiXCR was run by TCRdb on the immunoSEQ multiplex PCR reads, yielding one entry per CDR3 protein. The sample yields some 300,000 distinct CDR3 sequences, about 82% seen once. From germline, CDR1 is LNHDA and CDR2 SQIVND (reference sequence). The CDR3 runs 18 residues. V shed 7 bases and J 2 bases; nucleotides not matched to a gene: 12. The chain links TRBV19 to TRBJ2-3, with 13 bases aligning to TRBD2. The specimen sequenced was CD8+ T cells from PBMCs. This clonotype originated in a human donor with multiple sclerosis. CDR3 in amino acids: CASKGTSGTPYSTDTQYF. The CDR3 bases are TGTGCCAGTAAGGGGACTAGCGGGACACCATACTCCACAGATACGCAGTATTTT. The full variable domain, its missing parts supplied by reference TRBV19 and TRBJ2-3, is DGGITQSPKYLFRKEGQNVTLSCEQNLNHDAMYWYRQDPGQGLRLIYYSQIVNDFQKGDIAEGYSVSREKKESFPLTVTSAQKNPTAFYLCASKGTSGTPYSTDTQYFGPGTRLTVL.